Below are 22 T cell receptor beta chains sequenced from a single sample in a study of cytomegalovirus exposure and HLA in healthy donors listed by TCRdb under 2017. The protocol used for the library was the immunoSEQ multiplex PCR assay. A mixture of 60 forward primers for TCR Vbeta segments and 13 reverse primers for TCR Jbeta segments was used in the multiplex PCR. TCRdb mirrors the immuneACCESS table, restricted to in-frame sequences. Some clones are absent from its copies; in checked studies, under half trace to an unresolved V gene, and the reason for the others is unknown. The sample table shows about 200,000 clones, and roughly 80% are seen once. The ten largest account for over 2% of the sample. The material sequenced was PBMCs. These receptors were taken from a woman younger than 45 in good health and CMV-seropositive.

This rearrangement joins TRBV7-2 to TRBJ2-1; D is possibly TRBD1 (5 bases). V gave up 5 bases and J gave up 6 bases, with 23 bases separating them. This CDR3 is 17 amino acids long. Germline CDR1 reads SGHTA; CDR2 reads FQGNSA. DNA for the CDR3: TGTGCCAGCAGCCCCACCACAGGCAGGGCTACAGGCAATGAGCAGTTCTTC. Translated, it gives CASSPTTGRATGNEQFF.

The chain carries TRBV5-1 and TRBJ2-7, with TRBD2 matching over 9 bases. V trimming: 3 bases; J trimming: 6 bases; junction bases outside the gene matches: 13. The CDR3 length is 16 residues. In germline, CDR1 is SGHRS, CDR2 YFSETQ. CDR3 amino acids: CASSSPPSGNSVEQYF. The DNA for the CDR3 is TGCGCCAGCAGCTCGCCACCTAGCGGGAACTCCGTCGAGCAGTACTTC.

This rearrangement joins TRBV29-1 to TRBJ2-1, with a possible D match to TRBD2 (5 bases). This CDR3 is built from 12 residues. CDR1 and CDR2 from the germline V gene are SQVTM and ANQGSEA. V lost 8 bases to trimming and J lost 8 bases, with 16 bases between them. CDR3 sequence: CSSIRTGDEQFF. The CDR3 bases are TGCAGCTCAATTAGGACCGGGGATGAGCAGTTCTTC.

The rearrangement joins TRBV6-5 to TRBJ1-1; no firm D call. CDR3 size: 12 residues. The germline gives CDR1 MNHEY, CDR2 SVGAGI. The V gene lost 5 bases and the J gene lost 3 bases, with 7 bases spanning the gap. In DNA, the CDR3 is TGTGCCAGCAGTCCCCGGGACACTGAAGCTTTCTTT. Translation: CASSPRDTEAFF.

This rearrangement joins TRBV4-3 to TRBJ2-2; TRBD1 matches 8 bases. Germline V CDR1 and CDR2: LGHNA, YSLEER. V lost 0 bases, J lost 5 bases, and 5 bases stayed unmatched. The CDR3 spans 16 residues. CDR3 bases: TGCGCCAGCAGCCAAGATCCACAGGGGGGAACCGGGGAGCTGTTTTTT. Amino acids: CASSQDPQGGTGELFF.

This chain links TRBV6-5 with TRBJ1-2; perhaps TRBD1 as D (6 bases). CDR1 is MNHEY and CDR2 is SVGAGI in the germline V gene. The CDR3 is made up of 12 amino acids. V was trimmed by 5 bases and J by 4 bases, leaving 8 bases between them. CDR3 sequence reads: CASSPQGYGYTF. For the CDR3, the DNA is TGTGCCAGCAGTCCACAGGGCTATGGCTACACCTTC.

V gene TRBV5-1 combines with J gene TRBJ2-7, with D perhaps TRBD1 (5 bases). Germline V gives CDR1 SGHRS, CDR2 YFSETQ. The CDR3 has 13 residues. V gave up 2 bases and J gave up 2 bases, with 8 bases separating them. The CDR3 nucleotides are TGCGCCAGCAGCTTAATGACAGCCTACGAGCAGTACTTC. Translation gives CASSLMTAYEQYF.

V is TRBV6-5 and J is TRBJ1-5; TRBD1 agrees at 8 bases. The germline V gene has CDR1 MNHEY and CDR2 SVGAGI. The CDR3 runs 13 residues. J gave up 6 bases and V 6 bases, and 4 bases lay outside the gene matches. CDR3 bases: TGTGCCAGCAGAACAGGGGGAGGTCAGCCCCAGCATTTT. Translating it yields CASRTGGGQPQHF.

This sequence joins TRBV19 and TRBJ1-1; D might be TRBD1 (6 bases). Trimming left V 4 bases short and J 5 bases short, with 14 bases between. Germline CDR1 is LNHDA and CDR2 is SQIVND (reference sequence). The length of the CDR3 is 14 residues. Here the CDR3 reads CASSTQGRRTEAFF. CDR3 DNA: TGTGCCAGTAGTACCCAGGGGCGACGAACTGAAGCTTTCTTT. The whole variable domain, remainder taken from reference TRBV19 and TRBJ1-1, is DGGITQSPKYLFRKEGQNVTLSCEQNLNHDAMYWYRQDPGQGLRLIYYSQIVNDFQKGDIAEGYSVSREKKESFPLTVTSAQKNPTAFYLCASSTQGRRTEAFFGQGTRLTVV.

This clone was counted a single time. The chain employs TRBV25-1 and TRBJ2-5; 7 nucleotides align to TRBD2. Germline V lookup: CDR1 MGHDK, CDR2 SYGVNS. The CDR3 is 13 residues long. V shed 4 bases and J 8 bases; nucleotides not matched to a gene: 7. The CDR3 loop reads CASSAGGVGTQYF. Here the CDR3 DNA reads TGTGCCAGCAGTGCGGGAGGCGTAGGAACCCAGTACTTC.

The chain joins TRBV7-9 to TRBJ2-7; weak D call: TRBD1 (7 bases). From germline, CDR1 is SEHNR and CDR2 FQNEAQ (reference sequence). With 3 bases removed from V and 4 bases from J, the gap between germline ends came to 16 bases. CDR3 length equals 15 residues. CDR3 amino acids: CASSFPAQGTYEQYF. CDR3 bases: TGTGCCAGCAGCTTTCCTGCACAGGGGACTTACGAGCAGTACTTC.

The V and J genes are TRBV11-1 and TRBJ2-5; TRBD2 matches at 7 bases. The germline V gene encodes CDR1 SGHAT and CDR2 FQDESV (reference sequence). Trimming removed 5 bases from V and 1 base from J; junction bases left unmatched: 4. This CDR3 region has 14 residues. The CDR3, as DNA: TGTGCCAGCAGCCGAGCGGGATCCCAAGAGACCCAGTACTTC. It yields the protein CASSRAGSQETQYF. Full variable domain (remainder filled in from reference TRBV11-1 and TRBJ2-5): EAEVAQSPRYKITEKSQAVAFWCDPISGHATLYWYRQILGQGPELLVQFQDESVVDDSQLPKDRFSAERLKGVDSTLKIQPAELGDSAMYLCASSRAGSQETQYFGPGTRLLVL.

The chain is built from TRBV5-4 and TRBJ2-5; 12 bases are a match to TRBD2. Germline V gene lookup returns CDR1 SGHNT and CDR2 YYREEE (reference sequence). V lost 3 bases and J lost 5; bases outside the gene matches: 5. The CDR3 covers 15 residues. In nucleotides, the CDR3 is TGTGCCAGCAGCTCCAAGACTAGCGGGGGTGAGACCCAGTACTTC. The encoded protein is CASSSKTSGGETQYF. Looking up the rest from reference TRBV5-4 and TRBJ2-5 gives the full variable domain: ETGVTQSPTHLIKTRGQQVTLRCSSQSGHNTVSWYQQALGQGPQFIFQYYREEENGRGNFPPRFSGLQFPNYSSELNVNALELDDSALYLCASSSKTSGGETQYFGPGTRLLVL.

This chain connects TRBV30 to TRBJ2-1, with a tentative D call TRBD2 (5 bases). CDR1 GTSNPN and CDR2 SVGIG come from the germline V gene (reference sequence). Trimming pared 2 bases from V and 2 bases from J, leaving 10 bases between. The CDR3 is made up of 14 amino acids. The CDR3 is CAWSTAVTYNEQFF. In DNA form, the CDR3 reads TGTGCCTGGAGTACAGCGGTTACCTACAATGAGCAGTTCTTC.

The CDR3 bases are TGTGCCACCCAGCCGGGGAGCTACGAGCAGTACTTC. This encodes CATQPGSYEQYF. The chain carries TRBV7-9 and TRBJ2-7; D is perhaps TRBD2 (5 bases). Germline V lookup: CDR1 SEHNR, CDR2 FQNEAQ (reference sequence). V lost 10 bases to trimming and J lost 3 bases, with 13 bases between them. CDR3 length: 12 residues.

The chain couples TRBV5-1 to TRBJ2-7, with a possible D match to TRBD2 (7 bases). CDR1 is SGHRS and CDR2 is YFSETQ in the germline V gene. V lost 0 bases to trimming and J lost 7 bases, with 17 bases between them. The CDR3 spans 15 residues. The CDR3 spells CASSLVTGPGGEQYF. CDR3 sequence (DNA): TGCGCCAGCAGCTTGGTCACAGGGCCCGGGGGGGAGCAGTACTTC.

This sequence joins TRBV30 and TRBJ1-6; 9 nucleotides agree with TRBD1. J was trimmed by 13 bases and V by 4 bases; bases with no gene match: 11. Germline values: CDR1 GTSNPN, CDR2 SVGIG (reference sequence). The CDR3 sequence is 14 residues long. In nucleotides, the CDR3 is TGTGCCTGGAACAAACAGGGGGCTAACACCCCCCTCCACTTT. It codes for CAWNKQGANTPLHF.

The chain links TRBV7-3 to TRBJ2-5; D perhaps matches TRBD2 (5 bases). V shed 5 bases and J shed 3 bases, with 10 bases lying between them. Per germline, CDR1 SGHTA and CDR2 FQGTGA. The CDR3 contains 13 residues. CDR3 protein: CASSPPGEETQYF. Written as DNA, the CDR3 is TGTGCCAGCAGCCCCCCCGGGGAAGAGACCCAGTACTTC.

A single count supports this clone. The V gene is TRBV7-2, the J gene TRBJ1-5; tentative D call: TRBD1 (5 bases). The V end lost 4 bases, the J end lost 2 bases, and 9 bases lay between the germline ends. The CDR3 loop spans 14 amino acids. CDR1 SGHTA and CDR2 FQGNSA come from the germline V gene. The CDR3 sequence: CASSSAGRNQPQHF. In DNA form, the CDR3 reads TGTGCCAGCAGCTCGGCGGGGCGCAATCAGCCCCAGCATTTT.

J is TRBJ2-5 and V is TRBV5-1; TRBD2 agrees at 13 bases. V was pared by 0 bases and J by 5 bases, with 13 bases of the junction left unmatched. The germline gives CDR1 SGHRS, CDR2 YFSETQ. The CDR3 is made up of 19 amino acids. The CDR3 sequence: CASSLVRTSGGDSWETQYF. As DNA, the CDR3 is TGCGCCAGCAGCTTGGTCCGGACTAGCGGGGGCGACTCGTGGGAGACCCAGTACTTC.

DNA for the CDR3: TGTGCCAGCTCGCCCCAGGGGCCCAATCAGCCCCAGCATTTT. Protein product: CASSPQGPNQPQHF. V gene TRBV18 combines with J gene TRBJ1-5; D may be TRBD1 (6 bases). The CDR3 is made up of 14 amino acids. With 6 bases removed from V and 3 bases from J, the gap between germline ends came to 12 bases. Looked up from germline, CDR1 is KGHSH and CDR2 is LQKENI.

The rearrangement uses TRBV11-3 and TRBJ2-1; 7 bases line up with TRBD2. The germline V gene encodes CDR1 SGHNT and CDR2 YENEEA. This CDR3 is 15 amino acids long. V lost 4 bases, J lost 0 bases, and 3 bases stayed unmatched. CDR3 in amino acids: CASSSRTSSYNEQFF. CDR3 in DNA: TGTGCCAGCAGCTCCCGGACTAGCTCCTACAATGAGCAGTTCTTC.